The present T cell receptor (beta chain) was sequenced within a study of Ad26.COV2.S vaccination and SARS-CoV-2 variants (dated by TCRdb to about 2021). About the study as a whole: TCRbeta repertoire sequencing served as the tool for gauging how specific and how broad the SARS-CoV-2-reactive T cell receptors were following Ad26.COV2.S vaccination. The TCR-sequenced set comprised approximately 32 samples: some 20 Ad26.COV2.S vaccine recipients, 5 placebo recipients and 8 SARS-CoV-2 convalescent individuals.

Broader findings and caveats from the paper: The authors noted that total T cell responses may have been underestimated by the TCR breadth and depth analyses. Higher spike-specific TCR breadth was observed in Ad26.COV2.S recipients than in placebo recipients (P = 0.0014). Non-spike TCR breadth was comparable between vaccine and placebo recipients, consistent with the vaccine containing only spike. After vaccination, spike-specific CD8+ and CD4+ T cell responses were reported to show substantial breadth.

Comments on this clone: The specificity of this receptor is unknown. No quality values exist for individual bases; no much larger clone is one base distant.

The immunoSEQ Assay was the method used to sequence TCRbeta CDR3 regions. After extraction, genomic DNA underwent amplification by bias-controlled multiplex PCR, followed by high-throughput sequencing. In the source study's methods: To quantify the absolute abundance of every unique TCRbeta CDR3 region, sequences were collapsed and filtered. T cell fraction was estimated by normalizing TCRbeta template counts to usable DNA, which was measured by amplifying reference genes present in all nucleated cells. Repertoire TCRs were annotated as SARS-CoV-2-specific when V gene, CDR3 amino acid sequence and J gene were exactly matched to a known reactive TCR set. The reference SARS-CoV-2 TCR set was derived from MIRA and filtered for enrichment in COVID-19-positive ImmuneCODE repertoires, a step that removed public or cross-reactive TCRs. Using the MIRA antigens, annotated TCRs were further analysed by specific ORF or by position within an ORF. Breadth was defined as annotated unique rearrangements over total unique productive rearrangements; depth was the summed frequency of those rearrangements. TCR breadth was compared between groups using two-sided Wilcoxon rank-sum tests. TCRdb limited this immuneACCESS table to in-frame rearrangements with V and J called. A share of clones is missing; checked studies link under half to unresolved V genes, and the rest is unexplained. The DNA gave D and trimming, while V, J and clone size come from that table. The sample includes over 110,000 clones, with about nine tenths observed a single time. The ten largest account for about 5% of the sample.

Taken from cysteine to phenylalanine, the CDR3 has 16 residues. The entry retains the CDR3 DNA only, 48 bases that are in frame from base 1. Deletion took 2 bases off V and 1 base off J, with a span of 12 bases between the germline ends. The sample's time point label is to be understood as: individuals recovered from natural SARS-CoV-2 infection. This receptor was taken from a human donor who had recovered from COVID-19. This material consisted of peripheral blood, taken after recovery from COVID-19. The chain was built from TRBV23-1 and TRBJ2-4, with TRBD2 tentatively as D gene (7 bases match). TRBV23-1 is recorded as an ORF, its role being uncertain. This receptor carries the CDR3 CASSQARGPAKNIQYF. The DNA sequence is TGCGCCAGCAGTCAAGCGCGGGGGCCGGCCAAAAACATTCAGTACTTC.